The 19 T cell receptor beta chains below were found in one sample sequenced in a study of T-cell reconstitution after alpha-beta-depleted transplantation in children (dated by TCRdb to 2016 to 2017). Library preparation used PCR. The sample was run on an Illumina HiSeq 2500. TCR library preparation used molecular barcoding, with unique molecular identifiers applied to normalize quantification of the TCRbeta repertoire. Clones were called with MiXCR by TCRdb after fastp trimmed the public reads at Q25, and only in-frame beta chains were retained. One record per CDR3 amino acid sequence lists the most common genes and DNA. The sample table contains some 830,000 distinct CDR3 sequences; only one count was recorded for less than 20% of them. The ten most abundant clones make up about 4.6% of the sample. The label giving this sample's treatment or condition can be read as: allogeneic hematopoietic cell transplantation with graft depleted of TCRalphabeta T cells and CD19 B cells.

The specimen comprised PBMCs, mostly from graft donor cells, sampled 360 days after TCRalphabeta/CD19-depleted stem cell transplant. The receptors were gathered from a male patient between 5 and 17 years old who had a stem cell transplant for acute lymphoblastic leukemia, so the T cells may come from the graft donor.

This clonotype appeared a single time. The chain employs TRBV15 and TRBJ1-2; 7 positions agree with TRBD1. Germline V gives CDR1 LNHNV, CDR2 YYDKDF (reference sequence). CDR3 length: 15 amino acids. Germline trimming cut 1 base from V and 2 bases from J; bases unmatched to any gene: 4. In nucleotides, the CDR3 is TGTGCCACCAGCAGAGGGGGACAGCTGAACTATGGCTACACCTTC. This translates into CATSRGGQLNYGYTF. The whole variable domain, filled in from reference TRBV15 and TRBJ1-2, reads DAMVIQNPRYQVTQFGKPVTLSCSQTLNHNVMYWYQQKSSQAPKLLFHYYDKDFNNEADTPDNFQSRRPNTSFCFLDIRSPGLGDTAMYLCATSRGGQLNYGYTFGSGTRLTVV.

This clonotype was seen only a few times. The chain couples TRBV20-1 to TRBJ1-2; 8 bases match TRBD1. This CDR3 has 14 amino acids. In germline, CDR1 is DFQATT, CDR2 SNEGSKA (reference sequence). With 4 bases clipped from V and 7 bases from J, the junction kept 11 bases outside the gene matches. CDR3 sequence reads: CSATPGQGRGGYTF. In DNA, the CDR3 is TGCAGTGCTACGCCCGGACAGGGACGAGGTGGCTACACCTTC.

This clonotype was observed many times. The chain uses TRBV12-3 or TRBV12-4 and TRBJ2-1; D not resolved. There are 13 residues in the CDR3. V shed 6 bases and J shed 4 bases, with 10 bases lying between them. Here the CDR3 DNA reads TGTGCCAGCAGCTACACTGCTTACAATGAGCAGTTCTTC. Amino acid sequence: CASSYTAYNEQFF.

V gene TRBV5-1 combines with J gene TRBJ1-1; D not resolved. CDR3 length equals 15 residues. Germline-derived CDR1 and CDR2 are SGHRS and YFSETQ. V was pared by 0 bases and J by 2 bases, with 11 bases between. CDR3 residues: CASSLGFRENTEAFF. DNA of the CDR3: TGCGCCAGCAGCTTGGGATTTAGAGAAAACACTGAAGCTTTCTTT.

This clonotype was observed a few times. The chain has TRBV10-3 and TRBJ2-1; perhaps TRBD1 as D (6 bases). Germline-derived CDR1 and CDR2 are ENHRY and SYGVKD. The CDR3 extends over 15 amino acids. Deletions cut 2 bases from V and 10 bases from J, with 18 bases between. CDR3 sequence: CAISEGDTNTEEQFF. The CDR3 nucleotides read TGTGCCATCAGTGAGGGGGACACGAACACAGAAGAGCAGTTCTTC.

The CDR3 is CASSMNGGTGELFF. The CDR3, as DNA: TGTGCCAGCAGCATGAACGGGGGCACCGGGGAGCTGTTTTTT. The chain joins TRBV7-3 to TRBJ2-2, with D possibly TRBD2 on 6 matching bases. This CDR3 has 14 residues. V lost 5 bases and J 4 bases, leaving 11 bases between the germline ends. CDR1 is SGHTA and CDR2 is FQGTGA in the germline V gene.

This clonotype was seen many times. J is TRBJ2-7 and V is TRBV15; no reliable D call. The CDR3 has 15 residues. The germline CDR1 and CDR2 sequences are LNHNV and YYDKDF (reference sequence). Trimming cost V 0 bases and J 6 bases, with 15 bases left between them. This chain's CDR3 is CATSRDLLALSEQYF. The DNA for the CDR3 is TGTGCCACCAGCAGAGATCTATTGGCCCTCTCCGAGCAGTACTTC.

V gene TRBV2 combines with J gene TRBJ2-7; D is undetermined. The CDR3 consists of 12 residues. Trimming removed 3 bases from V and 2 bases from J, with 5 bases in between. The germline CDR1 and CDR2 sequences are SNHLY and FYNNEI. The CDR3 DNA reads as TGTGCCAGCAGTGATATGACCTACGAGCAGTACTTC. It yields the protein CASSDMTYEQYF. Based on the CDR3 plus reference TRBV2 and TRBJ2-7, the full variable domain is EPEVTQTPSHQVTQMGQEVILRCVPISNHLYFYWYRQILGQKVEFLVSFYNNEISEKSEIFDDQFSVERPDGSNFTLKIRSTKLEDSAMYFCASSDMTYEQYFGPGTRLTVT.

This clonotype was detected a few times. The genes are TRBV11-2 and TRBJ2-1, with TRBD2 matching over 7 bases. The germline V gene has CDR1 SGHAT and CDR2 FQNNGV. The J segment lost 7 bases and the V segment lost 1 base, leaving 7 bases of the junction unmatched. The CDR3 consists of 15 residues. The CDR3 reads CASSLGQRDGNEQFF. CDR3 DNA: TGTGCCAGCAGCTTAGGTCAGCGGGACGGGAATGAGCAGTTCTTC. Filled out from reference TRBV11-2 and TRBJ2-1, the complete variable domain reads EAGVAQSPRYKIIEKRQSVAFWCNPISGHATLYWYQQILGQGPKLLIQFQNNGVVDDSQLPKDRFSAERLKGVDSTLKIQPAKLEDSAVYLCASSLGQRDGNEQFFGPGTRLTVL.

This clonotype has a handful of counts. J is TRBJ1-5 and V is TRBV12-3 or TRBV12-4; D is possibly TRBD1 (5 bases). The ends were cut back, 5 bases at V and 2 bases at J, with 13 bases in the middle. The CDR3 contains 15 residues. The CDR3 DNA reads TGTGCCAGCAGTCCCGGGGCATGGGGCAATCAGCCCCAGCATTTT. This encodes CASSPGAWGNQPQHF.

V gene TRBV27 combines with J gene TRBJ2-5; no definite D call. The germline CDR1 and CDR2 sequences are MNHEY and SMNVEV (reference sequence). This CDR3 comprises 19 residues. Trimming took off 6 bases at V and 5 bases at J, with 31 bases between the two ends. This CDR3 reads CASSSRTLRWRGEGETQYF. CDR3 nucleotides: TGTGCCAGCAGCTCACGAACTTTGCGGTGGCGTGGTGAAGGGGAGACCCAGTACTTC.

The rearrangement joins TRBV12-3 or TRBV12-4 to TRBJ2-7; 8 nucleotides agree with TRBD2. The CDR3 length is 15 residues. Trimming removed 2 bases from V and 0 bases from J; junction bases left unmatched: 3. The CDR3 loop reads CASSLRREDSYEQYF. The DNA of the CDR3 is TGTGCCAGCAGTTTAAGGCGGGAGGACTCCTACGAGCAGTACTTC.

The chain has TRBV5-1 and TRBJ2-7, with a tentative D call TRBD2 (5 bases). The V end lost 4 bases, the J end lost 5 bases, and 22 bases lay between the germline ends. The CDR3 totals 16 residues. Germline V gives CDR1 SGHRS, CDR2 YFSETQ. The DNA for the CDR3 is TGCGCCAGCAGCACCCGTACCGGGATTAGAGCACACGAGCAGTACTTC. Translated: CASSTRTGIRAHEQYF.

V and J are TRBV24-1 and TRBJ2-1; 7 nucleotides agree with TRBD2. CDR1 is KGHDR, CDR2 SFDVKD, per germline. V was clipped by 4 bases and J by 5 bases; unmatched bases: 10. The length of the CDR3 is 16 residues. The CDR3 DNA follows: TGTGCCACCAGTGAAAGCGGGGTGGGGAAGGACAATGAGCAGTTCTTC. Encoded protein: CATSESGVGKDNEQFF.

This clonotype has a handful of counts. The genes are TRBV5-1 and TRBJ1-1; D call uncertain. The CDR3 totals 15 residues. V lost 0 bases to trimming and J lost 1 base, with 10 bases between them. The germline gives CDR1 SGHRS, CDR2 YFSETQ. In DNA form, the CDR3 reads TGCGCCAGCAGCTTGGACGGCCCTTGGAACACTGAAGCTTTCTTT. It yields the protein CASSLDGPWNTEAFF.

The chain joins TRBV20-1 to TRBJ2-5, with D tentatively TRBD1 or TRBD2 (5 bases each). The CDR3 is 16 residues long. Trimming removed 2 bases from V and 3 bases from J, with 19 bases in between. Per germline, CDR1 DFQATT and CDR2 SNEGSKA (reference sequence). DNA for the CDR3: TGCAGTGCTAGACCCGTTCCCGGGACGTGGGAAGAGACCCAGTACTTC. Protein product: CSARPVPGTWEETQYF.

There are a few counts of this clonotype. The chain recombines TRBV20-1 with TRBJ2-2; perhaps TRBD1 as D (6 bases). Germline CDR1 reads DFQATT; CDR2 reads SNEGSKA (reference sequence). Trimming pared 4 bases from V and 1 base from J, leaving 10 bases between. This CDR3 is 14 amino acids long. The CDR3: CSAKGQQNTGELFF. CDR3 in DNA: TGCAGTGCTAAAGGACAGCAGAACACCGGGGAGCTGTTTTTT.

This chain uses TRBV6-5 with TRBJ1-6, with 11 positions matching TRBD1. This CDR3 has 15 amino acids. In germline, CDR1 is MNHEY, CDR2 SVGAGI. Losses at the gene ends were 0 bases for V and 9 bases for J; bases not matched to a gene: 1. The CDR3 DNA follows: TGTGCCAGCAGTTACTCCGGGACAGGGGGTTCACCCCTCCACTTT. It codes for CASSYSGTGGSPLHF.

This clonotype was seen a handful of times. This chain links TRBV29-1 with TRBJ2-3; possibly TRBD1 for D (5 bases). This CDR3 has 13 residues. V was cut by 3 bases and J by 2 bases, with 9 bases left in between. Germline V gene data show CDR1 as SQVTM and CDR2 as ANQGSEA. The CDR3: CSVDIGATDTQYF. The CDR3, as DNA: TGCAGCGTTGATATAGGGGCCACAGATACGCAGTATTTT.